This note documents a single T cell receptor (beta chain) sequence. Its antigen is still unknown. Germline CDR1 SGHAT, CDR2 FQNNGV. The CDR3 contains 16 residues. Trimming took 0 bases from V and 1 from J, leaving 12 bases between them. The sample belongs to a study of neoadjuvant nivolumab and ipilimumab in lung cancer. General study points: Resected tumors had greater TCR richness and clonality than uninvolved lung. Pretherapy blood TCR richness correlated positively with resected tumor richness. From pretherapy to surgery, tumor richness and clonality rose with dual therapy.

Sequencing used immunoSEQ multiplex PCR; TCRdb keeps in-frame clones, though not all of them. The sample lists about 27,000 clones, about 80% occurring once. This material consisted of tumor tissue, taken after neoadjuvant nivolumab, alone or with ipilimumab, at or shortly before surgery. The chain couples TRBV11-2 to TRBJ2-5; a weak D match, TRBD2 (5 bases). The source is an adult with non-small cell lung cancer. CDR3 nucleotide sequence: TGTGCCAGCAGCTTAGAAAGTGCTAGCATCCAAGAGACCCAGTACTTC. Translating it yields CASSLESASIQETQYF.